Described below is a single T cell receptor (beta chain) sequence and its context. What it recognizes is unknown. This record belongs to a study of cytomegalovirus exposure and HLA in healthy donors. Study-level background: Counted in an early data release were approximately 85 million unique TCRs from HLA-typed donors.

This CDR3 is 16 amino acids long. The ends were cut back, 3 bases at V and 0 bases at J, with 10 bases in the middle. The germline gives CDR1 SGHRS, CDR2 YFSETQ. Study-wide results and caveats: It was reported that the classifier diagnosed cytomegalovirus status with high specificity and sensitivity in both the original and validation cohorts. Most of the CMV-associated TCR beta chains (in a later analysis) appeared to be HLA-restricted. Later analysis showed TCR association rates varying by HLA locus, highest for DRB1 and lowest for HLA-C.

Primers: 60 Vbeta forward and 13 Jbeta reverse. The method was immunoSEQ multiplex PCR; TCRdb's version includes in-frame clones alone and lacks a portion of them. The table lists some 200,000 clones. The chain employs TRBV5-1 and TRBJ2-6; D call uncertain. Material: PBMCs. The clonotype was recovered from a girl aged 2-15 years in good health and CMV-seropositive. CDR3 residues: CASSSTPFSGANVLTF. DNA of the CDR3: TGCGCCAGCAGCTCGACACCCTTCTCTGGGGCCAACGTCCTGACTTTC.